The 10 T cell receptor beta chains presented below share a single source sample, sequenced in a study of blood T cells in healthy people across ages. Then a second PCR, running roughly 7 to 11 cycles, was carried out with a sample-barcoded 5' primer and a J-beta primer mix. TCRdb independently ran MiXCR on the 5' RACE reads; one entry per CDR3 protein. The table shows hundreds of thousands of distinct CDR3 sequences, with 52% occurring only once. The sequenced sample consisted of blood. The receptors here all came from a woman over 75 in good health.

In its sample, this clonotype was seen many times. The chain links TRBV2 to TRBJ2-7; either TRBD1 or TRBD2 may supply D (5 bases each). V was clipped by 7 bases and J by 3 bases, with 10 bases between them. The CDR3 contains 12 residues. Germline CDR1 reads SNHLY; CDR2 reads FYNNEI. This CDR3 reads CASKGPFYEQYF. Written as DNA, the CDR3 is TGTGCCAGCAAGGGACCTTTCTACGAGCAGTACTTC.

Turning to this clonotype: This may arise from a read error, as a much more abundant clone is one base away. The CDR3 sequence: CASSSTKRETGETEYF. The CDR3 nucleotides are TGTGCCAGCAGCTCGACCAAGCGAGAAACAGGGGAGACCGAGTACTTC. The rearrangement links TRBV11-1 to TRBJ2-5; TRBD1 matches at 7 bases. This CDR3 has 16 residues. The germline CDR1 and CDR2 sequences are SGHAT and FQDESV (reference sequence).

The chain recombines TRBV20-1 with TRBJ1-2; possible D gene TRBD1, 5 bases. V lost 6 bases and J lost 8, with 16 bases in between. Germline lookup yields CDR1 DFQATT and CDR2 SNEGSKA (reference sequence). This CDR3 has 12 residues. This CDR3 is CSATDIPNGYTF. The CDR3 DNA reads as TGCAGTGCCACGGACATACCCAACGGCTACACCTTC.

As concerns this clonotype: It may be a read error: a sequence one base away is much more abundant. This likely comes from a read error, as the CDR3 has no conserved phenylalanine or tryptophan at its end. CDR3: CASSQDKGIYYNEQFS. The DNA of the CDR3 is TGTGCCAGCAGCCAAGATAAGGGGATTTACTACAATGAGCAGTTCTCC. The chain carries TRBV3-1 and TRBJ2-1, with D perhaps matching TRBD1 (5 bases). Germline-derived CDR1 and CDR2 are LGHDT and YNNKEL (reference sequence). This CDR3 contains 16 residues. The ends were cut back, 0 bases at V and 3 bases at J, with 12 bases in the middle.

A word on this clonotype: A read error may be the cause here, since a much bigger clone is one base away. The genes are TRBV20-1 and TRBJ2-3; TRBD2 agrees at 9 bases. V was clipped by 5 bases and J by 4 bases; unmatched bases: 7. This CDR3 region has 14 residues. Germline V gives CDR1 DFQATT, CDR2 SNEGSKA (reference sequence). CDR3 amino acids: CSAYPRLAADTQYF. Written as DNA, the CDR3 is TGCAGTGCTTATCCGAGACTAGCGGCAGATACGCAGTATTTT.

This clonotype was observed many times. The V gene is TRBV5-1, the J gene TRBJ2-3; D gene unclear. V lost 0 bases to trimming and J lost 1 base, with 9 bases between them. Germline loops: CDR1 SGHRS, CDR2 YFSETQ. This CDR3 comprises 15 residues. This CDR3 reads CASSLVVVGTDTQYF. The CDR3 DNA sequence: TGCGCCAGCAGCTTGGTAGTAGTTGGCACAGATACGCAGTATTTT. The whole variable domain, filled in from reference TRBV5-1 and TRBJ2-3, reads KAGVTQTPRYLIKTRGQQVTLSCSPISGHRSVSWYQQTPGQGLQFLFEYFSETQRNKGNFPGRFSGRQFSNSRSEMNVSTLELGDSALYLCASSLVVVGTDTQYFGPGTRLTVL.

The rearrangement uses TRBV6-6 and TRBJ2-3; D uncertain. The CDR3 has 16 amino acids. Deletions cut 2 bases from V and 3 bases from J, with 15 bases between. Germline-derived CDR1 and CDR2 are MNHNY and SVGAGI (reference sequence). CDR3 protein: CASSYGLDLSTDTQYF. The CDR3 region has the DNA TGTGCCAGCAGTTACGGGCTTGACTTATCTACAGATACGCAGTATTTT.

Of note for this clonotype: This may be a read error: a much more frequent sequence differs by one nucleotide. The CDR3 protein is CSGVLAGRQEAQYF. The CDR3 DNA reads TGCAGCGGTGTGTTAGCGGGGCGGCAAGAGGCCCAGTACTTC. V and J are TRBV29-1 and TRBJ2-5; 8 bases align to TRBD2. The CDR3 has 14 amino acids. Germline V gene data show CDR1 as SQVTM and CDR2 as ANQGSEA.

The V and J genes are TRBV29-1 and TRBJ2-3, with 9 positions matching TRBD2. This CDR3 contains 15 residues. CDR1 is SQVTM and CDR2 is ANQGSEA in the germline V gene. V shed 3 bases, J shed 2 bases, and the junction held 6 bases outside the gene matches. The CDR3 DNA sequence: TGCAGCGTTGAGCGTAGCGGGGGCTCCACAGATACGCAGTATTTT. Translating gives CSVERSGGSTDTQYF.

This rearrangement joins TRBV7-3 to TRBJ2-2; TRBD2 aligns across 9 bases. CDR3 size: 16 residues. V trimming: 6 bases; J trimming: 2 bases; junction bases outside the gene matches: 7. Germline CDR1 SGHTA, CDR2 FQGTGA. CDR3 in DNA: TGTGCCAGCAGTCGTGCGACTAGCGGTAACACCGGGGAGCTGTTTTTT. It translates to CASSRATSGNTGELFF.